A selection of T cell receptor beta chains follows, all from one sample in a study of T cell responses to AZD1222 COVID-19 vaccine. Generated by immunoSEQ multiplex PCR, the TCRdb table keeps only in-frame clones and is missing some. This table holds about 140,000 clones, approximately 92% found once. The sample was peripheral blood, taken 28 days after the second AZD1222 dose. The receptors come from an adult who received the AZD1222 COVID-19 vaccine. The CDR3 runs from the conserved cysteine through the conserved F or W. D genes are given only for firm matches. Clone size is not always given. Where it is, it says once, few, many or a class for expanded clones.

j_gene | v_gene | d_gene | abundance | CDR3nt | CDR3aa
TRBJ1-1 | TRBV18 | . | . | TGTGCCAGCTCTCCGGACAGACACACTGAAGCTTTCTTT | CASSPDRHTEAFF
TRBJ2-4 | TRBV11-2 | TRBD2 | . | TGTGCCAGCAGCATAGCGGGGGCGCTTCAGGGCATTCAGTACTTC | CASSIAGALQGIQYF
TRBJ2-1 | TRBV19 | TRBD2 | . | TGTGCCAGTAATCGACTAGCGGGAGGAGTTGGTGAGCAGTTCTTC | CASNRLAGGVGEQFF
TRBJ2-4 | TRBV4-2 | . | . | TGTGCCAGCAGCCAGGGGAGACTAGGGGGGTACATTCAGTACTTC | CASSQGRLGGYIQYF
TRBJ1-5 | TRBV2 | TRBD1 | few | TGTGCCAGCGGACAGGGCTATCAGCCCCAGCATTTT | CASGQGYQPQHF
TRBJ1-2 | TRBV19 | . | . | TGTGCCAGTAGTCCAGTAGAGTTTGGCTATGGCTACACCTTC | CASSPVEFGYGYTF
TRBJ1-6 | TRBV9 | . | . | TGTGCCAGCAGCGTACAGGACGGAGGTCTGGATAATTCACCCCTCCACTTT | CASSVQDGGLDNSPLHF
TRBJ1-1 | TRBV5-3 | . | . | TGTGCCAGAAGCTTGGTTACAGGGCGGTGGACTGAAGCTTTCTTT | CARSLVTGRWTEAFF
TRBJ1-5 | TRBV6-5 | . | . | TGTGCCAGCAGGATGGATGGAGGCAATCAGCCCCAGCATTTT | CASRMDGGNQPQHF
TRBJ2-1 | TRBV6-2/TRBV6-3 | . | . | TGTGCCAGCAGTTTCCACTACCCTTCCTACAATGAGCAGTTCTTC | CASSFHYPSYNEQFF
TRBJ1-1 | TRBV6-2/TRBV6-3 | TRBD1 | . | TGTGCCAGCAGTTACTCGGTGGGAAACAGGGGGAGGGTCACTGAAGCTTTCTTT | CASSYSVGNRGRVTEAFF
TRBJ2-7 | TRBV4-1 | TRBD2 | . | TGCGCCAGCAGCCCACGGGAGGGAACCTACGAGCAGTACTTC | CASSPREGTYEQYF
TRBJ2-7 | TRBV19 | TRBD1 | . | TGTGCCAGTAGTCCCCGGGCTGGGACAGGGGTCTTATTCGAGCAGTACTTC | CASSPRAGTGVLFEQYF